Listed below are T cell receptor beta chains from one sample, sequenced in a study of blood T cell repertoires in COVID-19. Some clones are missing from TCRdb's copy, which holds only in-frame ones; the method was immunoSEQ multiplex PCR. The data hold roughly 120,000 clones, with around 80% observed a single time. Sequenced sample: peripheral blood. The receptors derive from a woman aged 55-69 years with acute or convalescent COVID-19. Both conserved end residues are part of each CDR3. Fields, in order: D gene, J gene, V gene, clone size, CDR3 DNA, CDR3 protein. D genes are given only for firm matches. The listing skips clone size in some rows; elsewhere it reads once, few, many or a size class.

d_call: TRBD1; j_call: TRBJ1-5; v_call: TRBV5-6; clone_size: -; cdr3_nt: TGTGCCAGCACCACAGGGGATGGCAATCAGCCCCAGCATTTT; cdr3_aa: CASTTGDGNQPQHF
d_call: -; j_call: TRBJ2-7; v_call: TRBV6-4; clone_size: -; cdr3_nt: TGTGCCAGCAGTGACTCGATCGGTGGCGAGCAGTACTTC; cdr3_aa: CASSDSIGGEQYF
d_call: TRBD1; j_call: TRBJ1-2; v_call: TRBV5-1; clone_size: -; cdr3_nt: TGCGCCAGCAGCGAAAGGACAGGGGGCACCTATGGCTACACCTTC; cdr3_aa: CASSERTGGTYGYTF
d_call: TRBD2; j_call: TRBJ2-5; v_call: TRBV5-1; clone_size: -; cdr3_nt: TGCGCCAGCAGCTTGGACGGGACTAGAAGTGAGACCCAGTACTTC; cdr3_aa: CASSLDGTRSETQYF
d_call: TRBD1; j_call: TRBJ1-2; v_call: TRBV7-3; clone_size: few; cdr3_nt: TGTGCCAGCAGCGAGGGGACAGGGGATTATGGCTACACCTTC; cdr3_aa: CASSEGTGDYGYTF
d_call: TRBD2; j_call: TRBJ2-5; v_call: TRBV20-1; clone_size: -; cdr3_nt: TGCAGTGCTAGTAGTAGCGGGGAGGAGACCCAGTACTTC; cdr3_aa: CSASSSGEETQYF
d_call: -; j_call: TRBJ1-1; v_call: TRBV2; clone_size: -; cdr3_nt: TGTGCCAGGGGGGGAACCAGAATGAACACTGAAGCTTTCTTT; cdr3_aa: CARGGTRMNTEAFF
d_call: -; j_call: TRBJ1-2; v_call: TRBV4-1; clone_size: -; cdr3_nt: TGCGCCAGCAGCCAAGTAGCAGGGCAAGATGGCTACACCTTC; cdr3_aa: CASSQVAGQDGYTF
d_call: TRBD1; j_call: TRBJ1-3; v_call: TRBV9; clone_size: -; cdr3_nt: TGTGCCAGCAGCGCGGGACAGGGGGCTGGAAACACCATATATTTT; cdr3_aa: CASSAGQGAGNTIYF
d_call: TRBD2; j_call: TRBJ2-1; v_call: TRBV18; clone_size: -; cdr3_nt: TGTGCCAGCTCCCGAGGAGGTACCAACGGGGGGGAGCAGTTCTTC; cdr3_aa: CASSRGGTNGGEQFF
d_call: TRBD2; j_call: TRBJ2-2; v_call: TRBV4-2; clone_size: -; cdr3_nt: TGTGCCAGCAGCCCCCCGGGACTAGGAGGTACCGGGGAGCTGTTTTTT; cdr3_aa: CASSPPGLGGTGELFF
d_call: -; j_call: TRBJ2-7; v_call: TRBV29-1; clone_size: -; cdr3_nt: TGCAGCGTTGAAGATCTTCGTCGGACAGCCTACTTC; cdr3_aa: CSVEDLRRTAYF
d_call: TRBD2; j_call: TRBJ2-1; v_call: TRBV30; clone_size: -; cdr3_nt: TGTGCCTGGAGTCCACTAGCGGGGGGGCGGAGGAGGGAGCAGTTCTTC; cdr3_aa: CAWSPLAGGRRREQFF
d_call: -; j_call: TRBJ2-5; v_call: TRBV7-9; clone_size: few; cdr3_nt: TGTGCCAGCAGCCCTGGACACCTCCAAGAGACCCAGTACTTC; cdr3_aa: CASSPGHLQETQYF
d_call: -; j_call: TRBJ1-2; v_call: TRBV6-6; clone_size: -; cdr3_nt: TGTGCCAGCACGCACCGACAGCCCTATGGCTACACCTTC; cdr3_aa: CASTHRQPYGYTF
d_call: -; j_call: TRBJ1-1; v_call: TRBV28; clone_size: -; cdr3_nt: TGTGCCAGCAGTCTAGATGGAAACACTGAAGCTTTCTTT; cdr3_aa: CASSLDGNTEAFF
d_call: TRBD1; j_call: TRBJ2-7; v_call: TRBV7-9; clone_size: -; cdr3_nt: TGTGCCAGCAGTACCCGGGACAGGGGCCACGAGCAGTACTTC; cdr3_aa: CASSTRDRGHEQYF
d_call: TRBD1; j_call: TRBJ1-3; v_call: TRBV7-9; clone_size: -; cdr3_nt: TGTGCCAGCAGTCCCCTCGGGACAGGGGACGGAAACACCATATATTTT; cdr3_aa: CASSPLGTGDGNTIYF
d_call: -; j_call: TRBJ1-3; v_call: TRBV12-5; clone_size: once; cdr3_nt: TGTGCCAGTGGTTTGGGCGACAACCTGGGCGGAAACACCATATATTTT; cdr3_aa: CASGLGDNLGGNTIYF
d_call: TRBD1; j_call: TRBJ2-6; v_call: TRBV29-1; clone_size: -; cdr3_nt: TGCAGCGCACAGGGGGTAAACTCTGGGGCCAACGTCCTGACTTTC; cdr3_aa: CSAQGVNSGANVLTF
d_call: TRBD1; j_call: TRBJ1-1; v_call: TRBV6-5; clone_size: -; cdr3_nt: TGTGCCAGCAGTCAGGGGGCGCGTTGGAACACTGAAGCTTTCTTT; cdr3_aa: CASSQGARWNTEAFF
d_call: -; j_call: TRBJ1-1; v_call: TRBV28; clone_size: -; cdr3_nt: TGTGCCAGCAGACTACAGGCGAACACTGAAGCTTTCTTT; cdr3_aa: CASRLQANTEAFF
d_call: TRBD1; j_call: TRBJ1-6; v_call: TRBV7-3; clone_size: once; cdr3_nt: TGTGCCAGCAGCAGAACAGGGGAAATGAGTTCACCCCTCCACTTT; cdr3_aa: CASSRTGEMSSPLHF
d_call: -; j_call: TRBJ2-3; v_call: TRBV28; clone_size: -; cdr3_nt: TGTGCCTGTACGGGGGGCACCCTAACCACAGATACGCAGTATTTT; cdr3_aa: CACTGGTLTTDTQYF
d_call: -; j_call: TRBJ1-4; v_call: TRBV2; clone_size: -; cdr3_nt: TGTGCCAGCAGCCCGGGACACACTAATGAAAAACTGTTTTTT; cdr3_aa: CASSPGHTNEKLFF
d_call: -; j_call: TRBJ1-1; v_call: TRBV6-6; clone_size: -; cdr3_nt: TGTGCCAGCAGTCCGGAGCAAGGGGGTCGGCGGGCTTTCTTT; cdr3_aa: CASSPEQGGRRAFF
d_call: -; j_call: TRBJ1-4; v_call: TRBV20-1; clone_size: -; cdr3_nt: TGCAGTGCTAGGCGTGATGAAAAACTGTTTTTT; cdr3_aa: CSARRDEKLFF
d_call: -; j_call: TRBJ1-2; v_call: TRBV10-3; clone_size: few; cdr3_nt: TGTGCCATCAGTGAGCCGAGGACACCGAACTATGGCTACACCTTC; cdr3_aa: CAISEPRTPNYGYTF
d_call: -; j_call: TRBJ1-1; v_call: TRBV19; clone_size: few; cdr3_nt: TGTGCCAGTAGTATGGGGCAGCATAACACTGAAGCTTTCTTT; cdr3_aa: CASSMGQHNTEAFF
d_call: -; j_call: TRBJ2-1; v_call: TRBV30; clone_size: -; cdr3_nt: TGTGCCTGGAGTGTAGGGAGTTACAATGAGCAGTTCTTC; cdr3_aa: CAWSVGSYNEQFF
d_call: -; j_call: TRBJ1-1; v_call: TRBV10-1; clone_size: -; cdr3_nt: TGCGCCAGCAGTCCCACAAACGGGGGTGAAGCTTTCTTT; cdr3_aa: CASSPTNGGEAFF
d_call: TRBD2; j_call: TRBJ2-2; v_call: TRBV5-6; clone_size: -; cdr3_nt: TGTGCCAGCAGCTTGGGACTAGCGGGGCCCTACACCGGGGAGCTGTTTTTT; cdr3_aa: CASSLGLAGPYTGELFF
d_call: TRBD1; j_call: TRBJ1-1; v_call: TRBV27; clone_size: -; cdr3_nt: TGTGCCAGCAGAAGACAGGGAATCAACACTGAAGCTTTCTTT; cdr3_aa: CASRRQGINTEAFF
d_call: -; j_call: TRBJ1-6; v_call: TRBV3-1/TRBV3-2; clone_size: -; cdr3_nt: TGTGCCAGCAGCCCTCGAGACGGGGGGTCGGATTCACCCCTCCACTTT; cdr3_aa: CASSPRDGGSDSPLHF
d_call: -; j_call: TRBJ2-5; v_call: TRBV2; clone_size: -; cdr3_nt: TGTGCCAGCAGGGACAGCCCAGGGGGGGAGACCCAGTACTTC; cdr3_aa: CASRDSPGGETQYF
d_call: TRBD1; j_call: TRBJ1-4; v_call: TRBV5-1; clone_size: -; cdr3_nt: TGCGCCAGCAGCCGGACAGGGACTAGCGAAAAACTGTTTTTT; cdr3_aa: CASSRTGTSEKLFF
d_call: TRBD1; j_call: TRBJ2-5; v_call: TRBV7-9; clone_size: -; cdr3_nt: TGTGCCAGCAGTAGGGGACAGAACCAAGAGACCCAGTACTTC; cdr3_aa: CASSRGQNQETQYF
d_call: TRBD1; j_call: TRBJ1-2; v_call: TRBV18; clone_size: -; cdr3_nt: TGTGCCAGCTCACCCGGGACAGGGAGCTATGGCTACACCTTC; cdr3_aa: CASSPGTGSYGYTF
d_call: -; j_call: TRBJ2-2; v_call: TRBV5-1; clone_size: -; cdr3_nt: TGCGCCAGCAGCTTGGAGCTGGGGAGGTCCGGGGAGCTGTTTTTT; cdr3_aa: CASSLELGRSGELFF
d_call: TRBD1; j_call: TRBJ1-2; v_call: TRBV2; clone_size: -; cdr3_nt: TGTGCCAGCAGTGACCGACAGGGGTATGGCTACACCTTC; cdr3_aa: CASSDRQGYGYTF
d_call: TRBD2; j_call: TRBJ2-3; v_call: TRBV10-2; clone_size: -; cdr3_nt: TGCGCCAGCAGTGCGACTAGCGGGGGGGCATCAGATACGCAGTATTTT; cdr3_aa: CASSATSGGASDTQYF
d_call: TRBD1; j_call: TRBJ1-2; v_call: TRBV6-6; clone_size: -; cdr3_nt: TGTGCCAGCAGTACGACAGGGGGCTATGGCTACACCTTC; cdr3_aa: CASSTTGGYGYTF
d_call: -; j_call: TRBJ1-1; v_call: TRBV20-1; clone_size: -; cdr3_nt: TGCAGTGCGCTTCTATCCGCTGAAGCTTTCTTT; cdr3_aa: CSALLSAEAFF
d_call: -; j_call: TRBJ2-5; v_call: TRBV5-1; clone_size: -; cdr3_nt: TGCGCCAGCAGCTTGATCGAAGAGACCCAGTACTTC; cdr3_aa: CASSLIEETQYF
d_call: -; j_call: TRBJ1-3; v_call: TRBV9; clone_size: -; cdr3_nt: TGTGCCAGCAGCGGCGGAGGTTTCGGAAACACCATATATTTT; cdr3_aa: CASSGGGFGNTIYF